A single sample gave rise to the 9 T cell receptor beta chains below, sequenced in a study of CD8 T cells in ankylosing spondylitis. Their antigen targets remain unknown. General study findings and limits: Apparently characteristic of ankylosing spondylitis blood was a TCR beta motif (about eight highly homologous variants).

TCRdb called the 5' RACE reads again in MiXCR, with one record for every CDR3 protein. The repertoire holds over 700,000 distinct CDR3 sequences, with roughly 19% as singletons. The sequencing sample was made of blood, either unsorted or a sorted T cell fraction (not recorded which). These receptors originate from a male donor with ankylosing spondylitis.

This clonotype occurred a few times. The chain links TRBV11-2 to TRBJ2-1, with 10 positions matching TRBD2. The CDR3 length is 16 residues. Germline CDR1 SGHAT, CDR2 FQNNGV. V dropped 1 base and J dropped 4; count of bases not matched to a gene: 4. The CDR3 here is CASSLGGLARYNEQFF. CDR3 in DNA: TGTGCCAGCAGCTTAGGGGGACTAGCGCGATACAATGAGCAGTTCTTC.

The chain combines TRBV10-3 with TRBJ2-7; TRBD2 matches 13 bases. Germline CDR1 ENHRY, CDR2 SYGVKD. The CDR3 contains 15 residues. The V and J ends lost 6 bases and 4 bases, in that order; junction bases with no gene match: 6. The CDR3 DNA follows: TGTGCCATCAGAGGAGGGACTAGCGGGGATTACGAGCAGTACTTC. Amino acid sequence: CAIRGGTSGDYEQYF.

The chain employs TRBV20-1 and TRBJ2-1; 8 nucleotides agree with TRBD1. The V segment lost 5 bases and the J segment 6 bases; nucleotides outside the gene matches: 9. The CDR3 runs 14 residues. The germline V gene has CDR1 DFQATT and CDR2 SNEGSKA (reference sequence). CDR3 in DNA: TGCAGTGCTGGAAGACAGGGGCTTGTCAATGAGCAGTTCTTC. This gives the protein CSAGRQGLVNEQFF.

The chain uses TRBV6-2 or TRBV6-3 and TRBJ2-2, with TRBD2 matching 10 bases. After removal of 2 bases from V and 0 bases from J, the junction contained 6 bases not matched to a gene. The CDR3 is 18 amino acids. The germline CDR1 and CDR2 sequences are MNHEY and SVGEGT. The CDR3 region has the DNA TGTGCCAGCAGTTACCCGCCTAGCGGGAGCGCGAACACCGGGGAGCTGTTTTTT. Protein sequence: CASSYPPSGSANTGELFF.

The chain couples TRBV5-6 to TRBJ2-7; 9 bases agree with TRBD1. Germline V gives CDR1 SGHDT, CDR2 YYEEEE. This CDR3 is 14 amino acids long. V lost 2 bases and J lost 5; bases outside the gene matches: 5. CDR3 sequence reads: CASSFRTGVNEQYF. The CDR3 DNA follows: TGTGCCAGCAGCTTCCGGACAGGGGTAAACGAGCAGTACTTC.

This clonotype was recorded a few times. The DNA of the CDR3 is TGTGCCAGCACACGATCAGGGGCCAGAAATTCACCCCTCCACTTT. It specifies CASTRSGARNSPLHF. This chain joins TRBV11-2 and TRBJ1-6; a possible D gene is TRBD1 (6 bases). Between the trimmed V and J ends, which lost 7 bases and 7 bases, there was a span of 17 bases. This CDR3 is built from 15 residues. Germline values: CDR1 SGHAT, CDR2 FQNNGV.

This clonotype was seen at least ten times. The J gene is TRBJ2-1, the V gene TRBV7-9, with 11 bases fitting TRBD2. CDR3 size: 14 residues. Trimming removed 7 bases from V and 3 bases from J; junction bases left unmatched: 2. Germline CDR1 SEHNR, CDR2 FQNEAQ (reference sequence). DNA of the CDR3: TGTGCCAGCACCCTAGCGGGGGGCTACAATGAGCAGTTCTTC. Translation gives CASTLAGGYNEQFF.

There are many counts of this clonotype. The V call is TRBV5-1, the J call TRBJ2-7, with D maybe TRBD2 (5 bases). The CDR3 totals 14 residues. Looked up from germline, CDR1 is SGHRS and CDR2 is YFSETQ. Trimming removed 4 bases from V and 3 bases from J, with 14 bases in between. The CDR3, as DNA: TGCGCCAGCAGCGAGGACGGACTCATCTACGAGCAGTACTTC. Translated: CASSEDGLIYEQYF. Drawing the rest from reference TRBV5-1 and TRBJ2-7, the complete variable domain is KAGVTQTPRYLIKTRGQQVTLSCSPISGHRSVSWYQQTPGQGLQFLFEYFSETQRNKGNFPGRFSGRQFSNSRSEMNVSTLELGDSALYLCASSEDGLIYEQYFGPGTRLTVT.

This sequence joins TRBV7-9 and TRBJ2-1, with D possibly being TRBD2 (6 bases). Trimming took 3 bases from V and 2 from J, leaving 11 bases between them. There are 15 residues in the CDR3. Germline CDR1 reads SEHNR; CDR2 reads FQNEAQ (reference sequence). The CDR3 region is CASSFLSGAYNEQFF. Here the CDR3 DNA reads TGTGCCAGCAGCTTTCTTTCGGGGGCCTACAATGAGCAGTTCTTC.